The text below deals with one TCR beta chain. The target antigen is unknown. With baseline, cycle 4 day 1, and cycle 7 day 1 as timepoints, blood was sampled. TCRdb's copy holds only in-frame clones and misses some; the assay was immunoSEQ multiplex PCR. In the table there are tens of thousands of clones, about 90% of which are singletons. This specimen belongs to a study of OX40 agonist ivuxolimab in advanced cancers. Across the whole study: Partial responses were achieved by three patients: one hepatocellular carcinoma, two cutaneous melanoma. Study-level points and caveats: There were also nonresponders showing low normalized T-cell clonal expansion. CD4+ and CD8+ blood T cells expanded clonally by week 6 at 0.1 to 3.0 mg/kg.

The material was CD4+ or CD8+ T cells sorted from blood, obtained in a trial of the OX40 agonist ivuxolimab. The TCR comes from an adult with an advanced solid tumor such as melanoma, head and neck, liver or kidney cancer.

The CDR3 spells CATGTSGLSTDTQYF. The CDR3, as DNA: TGTGCTACGGGGACTAGCGGGCTTAGCACAGATACGCAGTATTTT. V gene TRBV7-2 combines with J gene TRBJ2-3; 12 bases match TRBD2. Germline assignment: CDR1 SGHTA and CDR2 FQGNSA. The CDR3 is 15 residues long.